The source of this TCR beta chain is a study of T-cell reconstitution after alpha-beta-depleted transplantation in children. Notes on the study in general: Newly made T cells mostly supplied T-cell counts and diversity one year after transplant. Where alpha-beta T cells came from about two months after transplant was reportedly several hundred expanded graft clones.

This CDR3 comprises 15 residues. Per the germline V gene, CDR1 is SQVTM and CDR2 is ANQGSEA. V dropped 3 bases and J dropped 2 bases, with 16 bases sitting between them. In this sample, this clonotype turned up many times. What it recognizes is unknown. A library of TCRbeta sequences, prepared with unique molecular identifiers, was generated. TCRdb independently ran MiXCR on the PCR reads; one entry per CDR3 protein. The table lists 540,000 or so distinct CDR3 sequences, 23% of them singletons. The chain recombines TRBV29-1 with TRBJ2-5, with a tentative D call TRBD1 (5 bases). The origin of this receptor is a boy less than two years old who had a stem cell transplant for acute myeloid leukemia, so the T cells may come from the graft donor. The specimen comprised PBMCs, mostly from graft donor cells, sampled 360 days after TCRalphabeta/CD19-depleted stem cell transplant. CDR3 nucleotide sequence: TGCAGCGTTGAGGGCATGGGGCTTGGGCAAGAGACCCAGTACTTC. Translating it yields CSVEGMGLGQETQYF.